This TCR beta chain was sequenced in a study of T cell clusters in autoimmune cytopenias. This clonotype registers large by frequency. Antigen unknown. TRB was amplified from 250 ng of peripheral blood genomic DNA per sample. One tube held mixed TRB-A and TRB-B primer pools for touch-down PCR. For each CDR3 protein, TCRdb gives one entry from its re-call of the multiplex PCR reads, without DNA. The ten top clones account for roughly 21%, within a sample of 4,100 or so distinct CDR3 sequences. CDR3 size: 14 residues. Germline CDR1 reads SQVTM; CDR2 reads ANQGSEA. Study-level results: Clustering suggested that physiological T cell clusters were missing in primary autoimmune cytopenia patients.

J is TRBJ2-1 and V is TRBV29-1; TCRdb names TRBD1, which stays unverified in the absence of DNA. Sequencing input: peripheral blood. This TCR came from a human donor with an autoimmune cytopenia or autoimmune hepatitis (not recorded which). The CDR3 protein is CSGKDRGTHNEQFF.